The 10 T cell receptor beta chains below were found in one sample sequenced in a study of radiotherapy plus CTLA-4 blockade in lung cancer. Profiled with immunoSEQ multiplex PCR; TCRdb holds only in-frame clones, not every one. The table has some 120,000 clones, 70% to 85% seen once; the top ten hold approximately 3.5%. This material consisted of peripheral blood, taken from a patient treated with radiotherapy plus ipilimumab. The receptors derive from a human donor with non-small cell lung cancer that progressed on radiotherapy plus ipilimumab. Some clones in this sample may be carry-over from other donors' samples.

The CDR3 coding sequence is TGTGCCCATTCCCTGAGCCTCGAGTCAAAATATGGCTACACCTTC. It is translated as CAHSLSLESKYGYTF. The chain employs TRBV10-3 and TRBJ1-2; D unresolved. Germline CDR1 and CDR2: ENHRY and SYGVKD. This CDR3 has 15 amino acids. Trimming removed 11 bases from V and 5 bases from J, with 24 bases in between.

This clone was found once. The J gene is TRBJ1-6, the V gene TRBV27, with D unresolved. V lost 8 bases to trimming and J lost 7 bases, with 18 bases between them. This CDR3 is 15 amino acids long. Per germline, CDR1 MNHEY and CDR2 SMNVEV (reference sequence). CDR3 loop: CASGTSWTANSPLHF. The CDR3 DNA is TGTGCCAGCGGAACCTCGTGGACGGCAAATTCACCCCTCCACTTT.

The chain uses TRBV2 and TRBJ2-1; TRBD2 aligns across 15 bases. Germline CDR1 reads SNHLY; CDR2 reads FYNNEI. After removal of 6 bases from V and 7 bases from J, the junction contained 13 bases not matched to a gene. The CDR3 is made up of 18 amino acids. CDR3 loop: CASSDGTSGGTYMNEQFF. The CDR3 bases are TGTGCCAGCAGCGACGGGACTAGCGGGGGGACCTACATGAATGAGCAGTTCTTC.

This clone was seen once. The V call is TRBV6-5, the J call TRBJ1-5; tentative D call: TRBD1 (6 bases). The V gene lost 6 bases and the J gene lost 9 bases, with 21 bases spanning the gap. Germline V lookup: CDR1 MNHEY, CDR2 SVGAGI. There are 15 residues in the CDR3. In DNA, the CDR3 is TGTGCCAGCAGCCGCAAATACAGGGCAGAGGGGCCCCAGCATTTT. Amino acid sequence: CASSRKYRAEGPQHF.

The gene calls are TRBV7-3 and TRBJ1-6; a possible D gene is TRBD1 (6 bases). Germline V gives CDR1 SGHTA, CDR2 FQGTGA. The CDR3 is 14 amino acids. Trimming removed 3 bases from V and 8 bases from J, with 11 bases in between. This chain's CDR3 is CASSLRAGDSPLHF. CDR3 in DNA: TGTGCCAGCAGCTTGAGGGCAGGGGATTCACCCCTCCACTTT.

The chain has TRBV5-1 and TRBJ1-3; TRBD1 matches 9 bases. CDR1 is SGHRS and CDR2 is YFSETQ in the germline V gene. CDR3 length: 18 amino acids. Trimming removed 0 bases from V and 1 base from J; junction bases left unmatched: 8. The CDR3 sequence: CASSLGDRVRESGNTIYF. In DNA, the CDR3 is TGCGCCAGCAGCTTGGGGGACAGGGTTCGTGAGTCTGGAAACACCATATATTTT.

This rearrangement joins TRBV5-1 to TRBJ1-2; 11 bases fit TRBD1. Losses at the gene ends were 3 bases for V and 4 bases for J; bases not matched to a gene: 2. The CDR3 consists of 14 residues. CDR1 is SGHRS, CDR2 YFSETQ, per germline. CDR3 residues: CASSSGTGGYGYTF. The CDR3 DNA follows: TGCGCCAGCAGCTCCGGGACAGGGGGCTATGGCTACACCTTC.

This rearrangement joins TRBV6-5 to TRBJ1-1, with unresolved D. Germline V CDR1 and CDR2: MNHEY, SVGAGI. The CDR3 contains 11 residues. With 6 bases removed from V and 4 bases from J, the gap between germline ends came to 6 bases. The chain's CDR3 is CASSRGTEAFF. The CDR3 DNA reads as TGTGCCAGCAGCCGGGGCACTGAAGCTTTCTTT.

This clone was recorded only once. This rearrangement joins TRBV5-1 to TRBJ2-5; 7 bases line up with TRBD1. Germline values: CDR1 SGHRS, CDR2 YFSETQ. This CDR3 is 17 amino acids long. With V trimmed by 0 bases and J by 0 bases, 8 bases remained unmatched. The chain's CDR3 is CASSLVRGPTNQETQYF. In nucleotides, the CDR3 is TGCGCCAGCAGCTTGGTTAGGGGGCCCACAAACCAAGAGACCCAGTACTTC.

The chain recombines TRBV7-9 with TRBJ2-2; no firm D call. The V gene's germline CDR1 is SEHNR and CDR2 FQNEAQ (reference sequence). Trimming removed 1 base from V and 6 bases from J, with 9 bases in between. CDR3 size: 14 residues. CDR3 region: CASSLDLRSGELFF. In DNA form, the CDR3 reads TGTGCCAGCAGCTTAGATCTCCGTTCCGGGGAGCTGTTTTTT.